The following is a TCR beta chain sequence with its context. This clonotype has at least ten counts. Its specific antigen is unknown. Nothing much larger sits one base from this clone, and base qualities are not available. TCR beta CDR3 regions were amplified from RNA transcripts. A first-round RT-PCR of the TCR CDR3 used the HTBI primer set with the Qiagen OneStep RT-PCR kit. The libraries were constructed in a second round of multiplex PCR and then size-selected and purified. Libraries were sequenced paired-end with 100 bp reads on an Illumina HiSeq2000. The study's own analysis went as follows. Raw data were processed with SOAPnuke, discarding reads with adapters, uncalled bases, mean Phred below 15, or no exact constant-primer or identifier match. COPE v1.2.5 was used to merge the high-quality paired reads, and each unique nucleotide sequence was defined as a clonotype. MiTCR v1.1 was used to align clonotypes to the IMGT TRBV, TRBD and TRBJ reference segments. Analysis was restricted to V-J combinations with a frequency above 0.0001, which covered roughly 99% of repertoires. The TCS score was defined as the ratio of F50 (clonal expansion) to E x V (chaos), calculated using BLOSUM62-based TCRdist between CDR3 peptides within each V-J. Welch's t-statistics and random forest reduced 500 to 650 V-J features to 10 to 15, which were used in a naive Bayes classifier (R e1071). The public reads were run again by TCRdb, first through fastp at Q25 and then through MiXCR, and only productive beta chains were kept. Each record represents a unique CDR3 protein, reported with the most common genes and DNA among its rows. These V and J calls are TCRdb output, not the study's own analysis. The table for this sample lists over 500,000 distinct CDR3 sequences; roughly a sixth of them were counted only once. The ten biggest clones cover approximately 30% of the sample.

The data were obtained in a study of T cells in Graves' hyperthyroidism and ophthalmopathy (dated by TCRdb to between 2017 and 2020). In terms of the full investigation: Peripheral blood samples were taken at initial diagnosis, before any treatment was given. After sampling, hyperthyroidism patients received methimazole starting at 30 mg daily, and ophthalmopathy patients received high-dose intravenous methylprednisolone. In six Graves' hyperthyroidism patients, the study also compared T-cell repertoires from thyroid tissue with T-cell repertoires from blood. The approximately 100 discovery patients were randomly split 7:3 into training and test sets. TCR Vbeta CDR3 sequencing of 120 to 150 peripheral blood samples (approximately 44 ophthalmopathy, approximately 80 hyperthyroidism and approximately 17 progressor patients) is reported in the paper. An independent validation cohort of under 20 hyperthyroidism patients and 17 patients who later progressed to ophthalmopathy tested prospective prediction of ophthalmopathy. A discovery cohort of fewer than 110 patients, about 40 with Graves' ophthalmopathy and about 60 with stable Graves' hyperthyroidism, was used to find distinguishing TCR V-J signatures.

Including cysteine and phenylalanine, the CDR3 has 19 amino acids. The kept DNA is CDR3 alone, 57 bases in frame from the first base. The germline V and J ends show losses of 1 base and 2 bases respectively, and no gene match explains 9 bases of the junction. Per the germline V gene, SGHTA is the CDR1 and FQGNSA is the CDR2. In the ophthalmopathy patients, disease was moderately to severely active, with a Clinical Activity Score of 3 or more, a NOSPECS grade of 4 or more, and a duration of less than 3 months. Patients with uncontrolled infections, other autoimmune diseases, pregnancy or lactation were excluded. Clinical symptoms, serum thyroxine and TRAb, thyroid ultrasound, and orbital computed tomography formed the basis for the diagnoses. Ficoll-Paque density gradient centrifugation was used to isolate PBMCs from approximately 11 ml of fresh peripheral blood. Total RNA was extracted with Trizol reagent, and quality was checked on an Agilent 2100 Bioanalyzer.

The full study reports these points: No statistical method was used to fix the sample size in advance, and group allocation was not hidden from the investigators. Most expanded thyroid clonotypes (frequency above 0.001) were also found in blood, which suggests that blood repertoires may mirror thyroid immune responses. In validation, progression to ophthalmopathy was predicted by the model with 70.59% sensitivity and 72.22% specificity, a median of approximately 6.5 months before onset. In cross-validation, a model built on a 13 V-J signature told ophthalmopathy apart from stable hyperthyroidism with 85% to 90% sensitivity and roughly 82% specificity, and in testing the same model reached 80%/75%.

The TCR was taken from a woman aged 30 to 39 with Graves' ophthalmopathy. The sequenced sample was blood. Recombination linked TRBV7-2 to TRBJ2-3, with 13 junctional bases fitting TRBD2. The DNA sequence is as follows: TGTGCCAGCAGCTTAGTCGGACTAGCGGGAGTGGGACCCACAGATACGCAGTATTTT. Translated, it gives CASSLVGLAGVGPTDTQYF.